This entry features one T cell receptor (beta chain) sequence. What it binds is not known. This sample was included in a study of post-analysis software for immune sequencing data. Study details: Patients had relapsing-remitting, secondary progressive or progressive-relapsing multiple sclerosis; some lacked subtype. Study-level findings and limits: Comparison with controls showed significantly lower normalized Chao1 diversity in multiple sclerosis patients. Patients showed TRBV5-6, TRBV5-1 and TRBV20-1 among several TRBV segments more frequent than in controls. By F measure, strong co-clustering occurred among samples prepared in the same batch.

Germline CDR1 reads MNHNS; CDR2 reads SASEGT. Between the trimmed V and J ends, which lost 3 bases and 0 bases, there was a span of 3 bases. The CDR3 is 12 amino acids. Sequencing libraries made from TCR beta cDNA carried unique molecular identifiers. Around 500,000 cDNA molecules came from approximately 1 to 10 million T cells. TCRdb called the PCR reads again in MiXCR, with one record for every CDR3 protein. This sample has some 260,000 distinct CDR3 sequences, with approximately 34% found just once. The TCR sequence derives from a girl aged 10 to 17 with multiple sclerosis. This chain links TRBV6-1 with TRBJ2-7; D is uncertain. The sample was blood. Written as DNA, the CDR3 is TGTGCCAGCAGTGATTTCTCCTACGAGCAGTACTTC. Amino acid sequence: CASSDFSYEQYF.